Listed below are T cell receptor beta chains from one sample, sequenced in a study of cytomegalovirus exposure and HLA in healthy donors. Clones were sequenced by immunoSEQ multiplex PCR, and TCRdb holds only the in-frame ones, with some missing. The sample consists of about 120,000 clones, about 78% of them appearing once. Sample: PBMCs. The source is a middle-aged woman in good health and CMV-seropositive. Both conserved end residues are part of each CDR3. Fields, in order: D gene, clone size, V gene, J gene, CDR3 DNA, CDR3 protein. The D gene is left open where the match is weak. Not every row has a clone size; where given, it reads once, few, many or a size class.

D: .; size: few; V: TRBV9; J: TRBJ2-1; DNA: TGTGCCAGCAGCGTAGCTTGGGGGGGCCAGACCTACAATGAGCAGTTCTTC; CDR3: CASSVAWGGQTYNEQFF
D: .; size: .; V: TRBV19; J: TRBJ1-1; DNA: TGTGCCAGTAGTAAACAGATGAACACTGAAGCTTTCTTT; CDR3: CASSKQMNTEAFF
D: TRBD1; size: .; V: TRBV6-1; J: TRBJ1-1; DNA: TGTGCCAGCAGTGACCGACAGGGCACGGGGAACACTGAAGCTTTCTTT; CDR3: CASSDRQGTGNTEAFF
D: .; size: .; V: TRBV19; J: TRBJ2-7; DNA: TGTGCCAGTAGTATAAGAGGAGGGAACGAGCAGTACTTC; CDR3: CASSIRGGNEQYF
D: TRBD2; size: .; V: TRBV5-1; J: TRBJ2-1; DNA: TGCGCCAGCAGTCTGACGGGGGGGCCACGTGGTGAGCAGTTCTTC; CDR3: CASSLTGGPRGEQFF
D: TRBD1; size: many; V: TRBV6-5; J: TRBJ2-2; DNA: TGTGCCAGCAGAGTCAGGGGGCTCGTCACCGGGGAGCTGTTTTTT; CDR3: CASRVRGLVTGELFF
D: .; size: .; V: TRBV7-2; J: TRBJ1-1; DNA: TGTGCCAGCAGCGAGGGTATGAACACTGAAGCTTTCTTT; CDR3: CASSEGMNTEAFF
D: .; size: .; V: TRBV7-9; J: TRBJ1-1; DNA: TGTGCCAGCAGCGGAGTCCTGAGCACTGAAGCTTTCTTT; CDR3: CASSGVLSTEAFF
D: .; size: .; V: TRBV9; J: TRBJ2-2; DNA: TGTGCCAGCACCGAGGGATTTAACACCGGGGAGCTGTTTTTT; CDR3: CASTEGFNTGELFF
D: TRBD1; size: .; V: TRBV30; J: TRBJ1-2; DNA: TGTGCCTCTACAGGGGTAGAAGGCTACACCTTC; CDR3: CASTGVEGYTF
D: .; size: .; V: TRBV7-2; J: TRBJ2-5; DNA: TGTGCCAGCAGCTTAAATAGAGAGACCCAGTACTTC; CDR3: CASSLNRETQYF
D: .; size: few; V: TRBV5-1; J: TRBJ1-3; DNA: TGCGCCAGCAGCTTGGCAGGCAGGGCGAACACCATATATTTT; CDR3: CASSLAGRANTIYF
D: TRBD1; size: few; V: TRBV5-6; J: TRBJ2-7; DNA: TGTGCCAGCAGCTCGCCCATCGGACAGGCGGACTACGAGCAGTACTTC; CDR3: CASSSPIGQADYEQYF
D: .; size: few; V: TRBV2; J: TRBJ1-1; DNA: TGTGCCAGCCAAACAGGGATGAACACTGAAGCTTTCTTT; CDR3: CASQTGMNTEAFF
D: TRBD2; size: .; V: TRBV29-1; J: TRBJ2-2; DNA: TGCAGCGTTCTCCTTACAGGACTAGGGGTCACCGGGGAGCTGTTTTTT; CDR3: CSVLLTGLGVTGELFF
D: .; size: .; V: TRBV18; J: TRBJ2-5; DNA: TGTGCCAGCTCACCACCGAGTGCCCCGCAAGAGACCCAGTACTTC; CDR3: CASSPPSAPQETQYF
D: TRBD1; size: .; V: TRBV5-8; J: TRBJ1-5; DNA: TGTGCCAGCAGCTCCGGGACAGGGCCCCGTCAGCCCCAGCATTTT; CDR3: CASSSGTGPRQPQHF